This TCR beta chain was obtained from a study of T-cell memory formation after mild COVID-19. TCRdb re-called the 5' RACE reads with MiXCR, one entry per CDR3 protein. The sample comprises about 430,000 distinct CDR3 sequences, roughly 18% of which are singletons, and under 25% rests with the top ten. There are a few counts of this clonotype. Germline CDR1 and CDR2: SEHNR and FQNEAQ (reference sequence). V lost 5 bases, J lost 5 bases, and 15 bases lay in between. The CDR3 totals 14 residues. The receptor was isolated from a man between 18 and 35 years old who had mild COVID-19 (a few samples of this study predate the infection). Cell type and time point are not known. V usage is TRBV7-9 and J usage is TRBJ2-5; D is perhaps TRBD1 (6 bases). The sequenced material came from PBMCs or a T cell subset sorted from them (not recorded which). The CDR3 nucleotides are TGTGCCAGCAGCGTCTCAGGGGTAGGGGAGACCCAGTACTTC. This codes for CASSVSGVGETQYF.